This T cell receptor (beta chain) derives from a study of control samples from healthy donors and cancer patients. This table comes from immunoSEQ multiplex PCR, and its TCRdb copy is limited to in-frame clones, with some not included. The sample lists approximately 54,000 clones; about nine tenths were seen once. CDR1 and CDR2 from the germline V gene are WSHSY and SAAADI. The CDR3 spans 14 residues. With 6 bases removed from V and 6 bases from J, the gap between germline ends came to 18 bases. Input material: PBMCs. This rearrangement joins TRBV10-2 to TRBJ2-7, with D possibly being TRBD2 (5 bases). The receptor's source is a man over 45 with head and neck cancer. The CDR3, as DNA: TGCGCCAGCAGGGTCAGGACGGGCGGAGGCGAGCAGTACTTC. As protein: CASRVRTGGGEQYF.